A selection of T cell receptor beta chains follows, all from one sample in a study of CD8+ T cells in alopecia areata. Profiled with immunoSEQ multiplex PCR; TCRdb holds only in-frame clones, not every one. The sample includes fewer than 150,000 clones, roughly 82% of them seen just once. This material consisted of CD8+ T cells sorted from blood, taken at week 4, from a patient treated with tofacitinib. All receptors come from a human donor with alopecia areata. The CDR3 runs from the conserved cysteine through the conserved F or W. A D gene is named only where the DNA matches it firmly. Clone size is shown for a subset of rows, as once, few, many or a class of expanded clone.

len: 14
d_gene: TRBD1
j_gene: TRBJ2-7
v_gene: TRBV18
abundance: NA
CDR3nt: TGTGCCAGCTCAGACGACAGGGGAGTAGACGAGCAGTACTTC
CDR3aa: CASSDDRGVDEQYF

len: 14
d_gene: NA
j_gene: TRBJ1-3
v_gene: TRBV29-1
abundance: NA
CDR3nt: TGCAGCGTTGTATCGGGGTACTCTGGAAACACCATATATTTT
CDR3aa: CSVVSGYSGNTIYF

len: 14
d_gene: TRBD2
j_gene: TRBJ2-3
v_gene: TRBV25-1
abundance: NA
CDR3nt: TGTGCCAGCGCTAGCGGGGCCGTCACAGATACGCAGTATTTT
CDR3aa: CASASGAVTDTQYF

len: 10
d_gene: NA
j_gene: TRBJ1-2
v_gene: TRBV19
abundance: NA
CDR3nt: TGTGCCACTATGAGGGGCGGCTACACCTTC
CDR3aa: CATMRGGYTF

len: 14
d_gene: TRBD1
j_gene: TRBJ1-2
v_gene: TRBV29-1
abundance: few
CDR3nt: TGCAGCGTTCCCGGGACAGGGGAGCCCTATGGCTACACCTTC
CDR3aa: CSVPGTGEPYGYTF

len: 16
d_gene: TRBD2
j_gene: TRBJ2-3
v_gene: TRBV13
abundance: NA
CDR3nt: TGTGCCAGCTTGAGGACTAGCGGGGGACCCACAGATACGCAGTATTTT
CDR3aa: CASLRTSGGPTDTQYF

len: 13
d_gene: NA
j_gene: TRBJ2-5
v_gene: TRBV27
abundance: few
CDR3nt: TGTGCCAGCAGCTACAGGGGAGGGGAGACCCAGTACTTC
CDR3aa: CASSYRGGETQYF

len: 17
d_gene: TRBD1
j_gene: TRBJ2-7
v_gene: TRBV19
abundance: NA
CDR3nt: TGTGCCAGTAGCACCGCCGGGACAGGGTCGTCGGTACACGAGCAGTACTTC
CDR3aa: CASSTAGTGSSVHEQYF

len: 14
d_gene: TRBD1
j_gene: TRBJ2-1
v_gene: TRBV29-1
abundance: NA
CDR3nt: TGCAGCGTTGTGCGCACAGGGGTCATCTATGAGCAGTTCTTC
CDR3aa: CSVVRTGVIYEQFF

len: 17
d_gene: NA
j_gene: TRBJ2-3
v_gene: TRBV21-1
abundance: NA
CDR3nt: TGTGCCAGCAGTGAGGTCCGGGCCTCCCCTTCGACAGATACGCAGTATTTT
CDR3aa: CASSEVRASPSTDTQYF

len: 14
d_gene: TRBD1
j_gene: TRBJ2-7
v_gene: TRBV13
abundance: NA
CDR3nt: TGTGCCAGCAGCCTAACAGGGGGTGAGGACGAGCAGTACTTC
CDR3aa: CASSLTGGEDEQYF

len: 14
d_gene: NA
j_gene: TRBJ2-3
v_gene: TRBV7-2
abundance: NA
CDR3nt: TGTGCCAGCAGCTCCGGAGGGGGGTCAGATACGCAGTATTTT
CDR3aa: CASSSGGGSDTQYF

len: 16
d_gene: NA
j_gene: TRBJ2-3
v_gene: TRBV30
abundance: NA
CDR3nt: TGTGCCTGGAGTGTACTGGCAGGGACGGGCACAGATACGCAGTATTTT
CDR3aa: CAWSVLAGTGTDTQYF

len: 13
d_gene: NA
j_gene: TRBJ1-6
v_gene: TRBV9
abundance: NA
CDR3nt: TGTGCCAGCAGTCGGGTACATAATTCACCCCTCCACTTT
CDR3aa: CASSRVHNSPLHF

len: 14
d_gene: NA
j_gene: TRBJ1-5
v_gene: TRBV7-2
abundance: NA
CDR3nt: TGTGCCAGCAGCTTATGGGGAAACCCACAGCCCCAGCATTTT
CDR3aa: CASSLWGNPQPQHF

len: 17
d_gene: NA
j_gene: TRBJ2-6
v_gene: TRBV29-1
abundance: NA
CDR3nt: TGCAGCGTTGAAGAGGGTAGGGGAGACTCTGGGGCCAACGTCCTGACTTTC
CDR3aa: CSVEEGRGDSGANVLTF

len: 14
d_gene: TRBD2
j_gene: TRBJ2-7
v_gene: TRBV5-1
abundance: NA
CDR3nt: TGCGCCAGCAGCTTAACTAGCGGCTCCTACGAGCAGTACTTC
CDR3aa: CASSLTSGSYEQYF

len: 14
d_gene: NA
j_gene: TRBJ1-1
v_gene: TRBV9
abundance: NA
CDR3nt: TGTGCCAGCAGCCTTGGGACCGAGAACACTGAAGCTTTCTTT
CDR3aa: CASSLGTENTEAFF

len: 16
d_gene: NA
j_gene: TRBJ2-7
v_gene: TRBV4-3
abundance: NA
CDR3nt: TGCGCCAGCAGCCAAGATATCCGGGACGCTTACTACGAGCAGTACTTC
CDR3aa: CASSQDIRDAYYEQYF

len: 14
d_gene: NA
j_gene: TRBJ2-3
v_gene: TRBV7-6
abundance: few
CDR3nt: TGTGCCAGCAGCTTAGGCCCCAGGGCAGATACGCAGTATTTT
CDR3aa: CASSLGPRADTQYF

len: 16
d_gene: NA
j_gene: TRBJ2-2
v_gene: TRBV29-1
abundance: NA
CDR3nt: TGCAGCGTTGAAGGCCGAGGGGTATCGAACACCGGGGAGCTGTTTTTT
CDR3aa: CSVEGRGVSNTGELFF

len: 17
d_gene: TRBD2
j_gene: TRBJ2-7
v_gene: TRBV7-2
abundance: NA
CDR3nt: TGTGCCAGCAGCCCCGGACTAGCGGGGGGCCTATACTACGAGCAGTACTTC
CDR3aa: CASSPGLAGGLYYEQYF

len: 15
d_gene: NA
j_gene: TRBJ1-2
v_gene: TRBV4-1
abundance: NA
CDR3nt: TGCGCCAGCAGCCAAGAATCAGAGACTAACTATGGCTACACCTTC
CDR3aa: CASSQESETNYGYTF

len: 14
d_gene: NA
j_gene: TRBJ1-1
v_gene: TRBV19
abundance: NA
CDR3nt: TGTGCCAGTAGTATGGGAACGATGAACACTGAAGCTTTCTTT
CDR3aa: CASSMGTMNTEAFF

len: 15
d_gene: NA
j_gene: TRBJ2-3
v_gene: TRBV6-5
abundance: NA
CDR3nt: TGTGCCAGCAGTTACGGTCGGTTGGAGGCAGATACGCAGTATTTT
CDR3aa: CASSYGRLEADTQYF

len: 16
d_gene: NA
j_gene: TRBJ1-2
v_gene: TRBV15
abundance: NA
CDR3nt: TGTGCCACCAGCAGACCCGACAGGATGTTTTCCTATGGCTACACCTTC
CDR3aa: CATSRPDRMFSYGYTF

len: 15
d_gene: TRBD2
j_gene: TRBJ2-3
v_gene: TRBV5-1
abundance: NA
CDR3nt: TGCGCCAGCAGCTCCGTAGCGGGGACCGGGGATACGCAGTATTTT
CDR3aa: CASSSVAGTGDTQYF

len: 17
d_gene: TRBD2
j_gene: TRBJ2-5
v_gene: TRBV7-6
abundance: NA
CDR3nt: TGTGCCAGCAGCTCAACACGGGGGGGCATTTCGCAAGAGACCCAGTACTTC
CDR3aa: CASSSTRGGISQETQYF

len: 16
d_gene: TRBD2
j_gene: TRBJ2-7
v_gene: TRBV7-6
abundance: once
CDR3nt: TGTGCCAGCAGCCCCTTCGGGCGGGGGGGAACCTACGAGCAGTACTTC
CDR3aa: CASSPFGRGGTYEQYF

len: 15
d_gene: NA
j_gene: TRBJ2-3
v_gene: TRBV11-1
abundance: NA
CDR3nt: TGTGCCAGCAGCTTAGTATCACTACTTGCAGATACGCAGTATTTT
CDR3aa: CASSLVSLLADTQYF

len: 13
d_gene: NA
j_gene: TRBJ2-2
v_gene: TRBV7-9
abundance: NA
CDR3nt: TGTGCCAGCAGCCACCAGCAGAACGGGGAGCTGTTTTTT
CDR3aa: CASSHQQNGELFF

len: 15
d_gene: NA
j_gene: TRBJ2-2
v_gene: TRBV4-2
abundance: NA
CDR3nt: TGTGCCAGCAGCCAAGAAACTGCGAACACCGGGGAGCTGTTTTTT
CDR3aa: CASSQETANTGELFF

len: 15
d_gene: NA
j_gene: TRBJ2-7
v_gene: TRBV18
abundance: NA
CDR3nt: TGTGCCAGCTCACGGGAGCTGGGCCCCGGGGGCGAGCAGTACTTC
CDR3aa: CASSRELGPGGEQYF

len: 14
d_gene: TRBD2
j_gene: TRBJ2-7
v_gene: TRBV27
abundance: NA
CDR3nt: TGTGCCAGCAGTTTAGGTAGCGGGGACTACGAGCAGTACTTC
CDR3aa: CASSLGSGDYEQYF

len: 11
d_gene: NA
j_gene: TRBJ2-1
v_gene: TRBV6-6
abundance: few
CDR3nt: TGTGCCAGCAGTACCCCCGTTGAGCAGTTCTTC
CDR3aa: CASSTPVEQFF

len: 15
d_gene: NA
j_gene: TRBJ2-3
v_gene: TRBV23-1
abundance: NA
CDR3nt: TGCGCCAGCAGTCCAGGGGACTTTAGCACAGATACGCAGTATTTT
CDR3aa: CASSPGDFSTDTQYF

len: 15
d_gene: NA
j_gene: TRBJ2-3
v_gene: TRBV4-3
abundance: NA
CDR3nt: TGCGCCAGCAGCCAAGGCGCAGGAGGGGAAGATACGCAGTATTTT
CDR3aa: CASSQGAGGEDTQYF

len: 14
d_gene: NA
j_gene: TRBJ2-7
v_gene: TRBV19
abundance: NA
CDR3nt: TGTGCCAGTAGTCCTGGCATCCCCGACTTTGAGCAGTACTTC
CDR3aa: CASSPGIPDFEQYF

len: 16
d_gene: NA
j_gene: TRBJ2-1
v_gene: TRBV5-1
abundance: NA
CDR3nt: TGCGCCAGCAGCTTGGATATCCCCCTCAGTTACAATGAGCAGTTCTTC
CDR3aa: CASSLDIPLSYNEQFF

len: 14
d_gene: NA
j_gene: TRBJ2-3
v_gene: TRBV5-6
abundance: NA
CDR3nt: TGTGCCAGCAGCTTGGAATGGACATCAGATACGCAGTATTTT
CDR3aa: CASSLEWTSDTQYF

len: 12
d_gene: NA
j_gene: TRBJ1-2
v_gene: TRBV10-3
abundance: NA
CDR3nt: TGTGCCATCAGAGATACTTTCTATGGCTACACCTTC
CDR3aa: CAIRDTFYGYTF

len: 16
d_gene: TRBD2
j_gene: TRBJ2-7
v_gene: TRBV4-2
abundance: once
CDR3nt: TGTGCCAGCAGCCAAGAGTCTAGCGGGGGGGCTTACGAGCAGTACTTC
CDR3aa: CASSQESSGGAYEQYF

len: 14
d_gene: NA
j_gene: TRBJ2-5
v_gene: TRBV2
abundance: once
CDR3nt: TGTGCCAGCAGTGAAAGTTTATGGGAAGAGACCCAGTACTTC
CDR3aa: CASSESLWEETQYF

len: 15
d_gene: TRBD1
j_gene: TRBJ1-2
v_gene: TRBV9
abundance: NA
CDR3nt: TGTGCCAGCAGCGCCGGGACAGGGGGCGGCTATGGCTACACCTTC
CDR3aa: CASSAGTGGGYGYTF

len: 13
d_gene: NA
j_gene: TRBJ2-3
v_gene: TRBV29-1
abundance: NA
CDR3nt: TGCAGCGTTGAATTCATCACCCCAGATACGCAGTATTTT
CDR3aa: CSVEFITPDTQYF

len: 14
d_gene: NA
j_gene: TRBJ2-3
v_gene: TRBV7-9
abundance: NA
CDR3nt: TGTGCCAGCAGCTTAACGGGTAGCACAGATACGCAGTATTTT
CDR3aa: CASSLTGSTDTQYF

len: 14
d_gene: NA
j_gene: TRBJ1-1
v_gene: TRBV2
abundance: few
CDR3nt: TGTGCCAGCAGTGAATCCGGGTCTAACACTGAAGCTTTCTTT
CDR3aa: CASSESGSNTEAFF

len: 12
d_gene: NA
j_gene: TRBJ2-7
v_gene: TRBV18
abundance: NA
CDR3nt: TGTGCCAGCTCACCACGGGGTTACGAGCAGTACTTC
CDR3aa: CASSPRGYEQYF

len: 14
d_gene: TRBD1
j_gene: TRBJ1-6
v_gene: TRBV7-2
abundance: NA
CDR3nt: TGTGCCAGCAGCGATGGACAGGGCGATTCACCCCTCCACTTT
CDR3aa: CASSDGQGDSPLHF